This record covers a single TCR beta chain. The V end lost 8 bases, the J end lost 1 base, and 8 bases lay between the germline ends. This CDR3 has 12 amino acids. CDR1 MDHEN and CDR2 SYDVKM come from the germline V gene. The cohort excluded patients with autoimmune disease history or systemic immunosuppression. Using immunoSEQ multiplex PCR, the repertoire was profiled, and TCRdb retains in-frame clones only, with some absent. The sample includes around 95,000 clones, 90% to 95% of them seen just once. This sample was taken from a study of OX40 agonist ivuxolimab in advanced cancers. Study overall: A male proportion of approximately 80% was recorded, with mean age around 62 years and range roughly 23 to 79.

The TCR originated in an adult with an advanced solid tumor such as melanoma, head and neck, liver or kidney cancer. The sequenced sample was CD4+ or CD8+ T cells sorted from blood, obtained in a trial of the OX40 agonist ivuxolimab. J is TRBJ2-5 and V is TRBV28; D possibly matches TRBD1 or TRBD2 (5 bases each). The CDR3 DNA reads TGTGCCAGCGGGACCGTCCAAGAGACCCAGTACTTC. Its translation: CASGTVQETQYF.